These 5 T cell receptor beta chains were sequenced from one sample in a study of blood T cell repertoires in COVID-19. Method: immunoSEQ multiplex PCR; TCRdb's copy keeps in-frame clones and lacks some. Altogether about 400,000 clones are present, 70% to 90% being singletons, with the ten largest covering 0.95% to 1%. The source material was PBMCs or T cells enriched from blood (not recorded which). The receptors here all came from a woman in her 30s with acute COVID-19.

The J gene is TRBJ2-2, the V gene TRBV10-1, with a possible D match to TRBD1 (5 bases). The CDR3 sequence is 13 residues long. Germline-derived CDR1 and CDR2 are WNHNN and SYGVQD (reference sequence). The germline V and J ends were trimmed by 7 bases and 3 bases, with 9 bases remaining between them. CDR3 sequence reads: CASKGLDTGELFF. The CDR3 region has the DNA TGCGCCAGCAAGGGGCTCGACACCGGGGAGCTGTTTTTT.

This clone occurred once. CDR3 amino acids: CASSLGQGVYYGYTF. In DNA form, the CDR3 reads TGTGCCAGCAGCTTAGGACAGGGCGTGTACTATGGCTACACCTTC. The V gene is TRBV7-2, the J gene TRBJ1-2, with 7 nucleotides matching TRBD1. CDR3 length: 15 residues. V was pared by 1 base and J by 3 bases, with 5 bases of the junction left unmatched. Germline V gene lookup returns CDR1 SGHTA and CDR2 FQGNSA.

This chain joins TRBV3-1 (or the pseudogene TRBV3-2) and TRBJ1-2, with 9 bases that match TRBD1. Germline V CDR1 and CDR2: LGHDT, YNNKEL (reference sequence). The CDR3 runs 19 residues. V was clipped by 1 base and J by 4 bases; unmatched bases: 16. DNA for the CDR3: TGTGCCAGCAGCCAAGCCGGTACAGGGGGCGGCAGGCGAGTCTATGGCTACACCTTC. Amino acid sequence: CASSQAGTGGGRRVYGYTF.

The chain couples TRBV27 to TRBJ1-1, with TRBD1 matching over 8 bases. CDR1 and CDR2 from the germline V gene are MNHEY and SMNVEV (reference sequence). J lost 5 bases, V lost 3 bases, and 2 bases had no gene match. CDR3 length: 13 amino acids. The CDR3 sequence: CASSFRQGTEAFF. The CDR3 DNA reads TGTGCCAGCAGTTTCCGACAGGGGACTGAAGCTTTCTTT.

Only one count was recorded for this clone. This chain connects TRBV4-1 to TRBJ1-2, with 12 positions matching TRBD1. The CDR3 runs 17 residues. V lost 4 bases to trimming and J lost 8 bases; unmatched junction nucleotides: 14. In germline, CDR1 is MGHRA, CDR2 YSYEKL. CDR3: CASSRPRPGQGAWGYTF. The CDR3, as DNA: TGCGCCAGCAGCCGCCCAAGGCCGGGACAGGGGGCTTGGGGCTACACCTTC.